The clone carrying this T cell receptor (beta chain) was seen at least ten times. The sample is drawn from a study of CD8+CD57+ T cells in acquired aplastic anemia. The CDR3 has 13 amino acids. Germline V lookup: CDR1 ENHRY, CDR2 SYGVKD. Trimming took 7 bases from V and 4 from J, leaving 12 bases between them. Profiling of TCR beta VDJ combinations and CDR3 sequences used genomic DNA as template. TCRdb reprocessed the reads with MiXCR, giving one entry per CDR3 protein. Among about 470,000 distinct CDR3 sequences, approximately 32% were seen once, and the ten largest hold about 0.8%. Patients picked for sequencing had shown CD8+CD57+ cell expansion detected by flow cytometry.

The gene calls are TRBV10-3 and TRBJ2-3; no firm D call. The sequence was obtained from a human donor with aplastic anemia. Sequenced sample: sorted CD4+, CD8+, or CD8+CD57+ T cells (not recorded which) from PBMCs. CDR3 amino acids: CAITLGSSDTQYF. CDR3 nucleotides: TGTGCCATCACTTTGGGATCTTCAGATACGCAGTATTTT.